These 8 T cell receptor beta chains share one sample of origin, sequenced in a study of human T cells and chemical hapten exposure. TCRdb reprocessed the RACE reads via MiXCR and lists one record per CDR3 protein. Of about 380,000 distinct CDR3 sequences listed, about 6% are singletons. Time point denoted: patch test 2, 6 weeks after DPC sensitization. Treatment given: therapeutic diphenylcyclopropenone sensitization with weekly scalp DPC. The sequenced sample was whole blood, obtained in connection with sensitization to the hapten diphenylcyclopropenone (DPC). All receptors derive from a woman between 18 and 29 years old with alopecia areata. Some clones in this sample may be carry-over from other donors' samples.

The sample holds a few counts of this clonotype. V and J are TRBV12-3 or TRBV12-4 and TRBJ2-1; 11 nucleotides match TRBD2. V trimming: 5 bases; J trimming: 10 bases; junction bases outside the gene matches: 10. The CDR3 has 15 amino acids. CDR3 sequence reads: CASSPLAGGELEQFF. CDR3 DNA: TGTGCCAGCAGTCCCCTAGCGGGGGGTGAATTGGAGCAGTTCTTC.

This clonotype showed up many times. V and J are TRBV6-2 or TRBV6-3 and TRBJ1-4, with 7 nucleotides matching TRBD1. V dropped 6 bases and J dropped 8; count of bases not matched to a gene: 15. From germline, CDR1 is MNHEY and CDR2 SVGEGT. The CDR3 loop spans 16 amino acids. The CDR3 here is CASSSPAGTVDEKLFF. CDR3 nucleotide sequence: TGTGCCAGCAGCTCCCCGGCCGGGACAGTCGACGAAAAACTGTTTTTT.

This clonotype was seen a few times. The CDR3 nucleotides read TGCGCCAGCAGCCAAGGAGTCAAGGGGGCGCACCCATATGGCTACACCTTC. Translated: CASSQGVKGAHPYGYTF. This chain joins TRBV4-3 and TRBJ1-2; TRBD1 matches at 7 bases. CDR3 length equals 17 residues. Germline CDR1 LGHNA, CDR2 YSLEER. Trimming cost V 1 base and J 5 bases; bases outside gene matches: 13.

CDR3 sequence (DNA): TGTGCCAGCTCACCGACAGGGATCGGCAATCAGCCCCAGCATTTT. Residues: CASSPTGIGNQPQHF. The V gene is TRBV18, the J gene TRBJ1-5, with 7 nucleotides matching TRBD1. The CDR3 totals 15 residues. J gave up 2 bases and V 3 bases, and 4 bases lay outside the gene matches. The V gene's germline CDR1 is KGHSH and CDR2 LQKENI.

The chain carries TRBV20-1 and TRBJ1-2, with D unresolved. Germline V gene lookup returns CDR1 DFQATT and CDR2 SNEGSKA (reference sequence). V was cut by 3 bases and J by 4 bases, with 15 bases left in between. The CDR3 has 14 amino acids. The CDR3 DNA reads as TGCAGTGCTAGCCCCGAGCCGGACCCCTATGGCTACACCTTC. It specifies CSASPEPDPYGYTF.

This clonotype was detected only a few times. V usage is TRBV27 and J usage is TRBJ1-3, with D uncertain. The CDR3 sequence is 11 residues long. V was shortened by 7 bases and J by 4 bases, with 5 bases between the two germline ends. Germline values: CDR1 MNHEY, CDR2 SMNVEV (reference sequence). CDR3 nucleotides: TGTGCCAGCATGGACGGAAACACCATATATTTT. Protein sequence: CASMDGNTIYF.

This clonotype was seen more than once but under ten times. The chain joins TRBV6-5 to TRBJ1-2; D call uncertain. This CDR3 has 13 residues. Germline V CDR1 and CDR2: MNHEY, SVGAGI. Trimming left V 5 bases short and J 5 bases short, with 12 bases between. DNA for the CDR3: TGTGCCAGCAGTACCCTCCCAGAATATGGCTACACCTTC. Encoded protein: CASSTLPEYGYTF.

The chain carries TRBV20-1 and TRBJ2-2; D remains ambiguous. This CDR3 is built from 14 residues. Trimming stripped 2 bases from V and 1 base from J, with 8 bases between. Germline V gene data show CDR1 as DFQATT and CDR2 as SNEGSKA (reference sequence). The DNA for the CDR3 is TGCAGTGCTAGAACCAGAGGGAACACCGGGGAGCTGTTTTTT. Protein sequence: CSARTRGNTGELFF.